Detailed here is one TCR beta chain. This CDR3 spans 17 amino acids. The germline CDR1 and CDR2 sequences are SEHNR and FQNEAQ (reference sequence). Trimming took 5 bases from V and 4 from J, leaving 23 bases between them. In the source study's methods: Amplification of reference gene primers provided the estimated nucleated cell counts. Repertoires were generated with immunoSEQ multiplex PCR, while TCRdb's copy carries only in-frame clones and drops some. Clone size and the V and J calls come from that table; the DNA yielded D and trimming. The sample carries roughly 250,000 clones, approximately 78% recorded once. This entry is derived from a study of blood T cell repertoires in COVID-19. Study-level information: The analysed material was cDNA or gDNA that came from T cells, B-cell-depleted T cells, or PBMCs.

The chain employs TRBV7-9 and TRBJ1-1; D is possibly TRBD1 (6 bases). Sequencing input: peripheral blood. This clonotype originated in a woman between 55 and 75 years old with active or convalescent COVID-19. The CDR3 is CASSPKGGSGSGTEAFF. CDR3 DNA: TGTGCCAGCAGCCCAAAAGGGGGATCCGGGTCGGGCACTGAAGCTTTCTTT.